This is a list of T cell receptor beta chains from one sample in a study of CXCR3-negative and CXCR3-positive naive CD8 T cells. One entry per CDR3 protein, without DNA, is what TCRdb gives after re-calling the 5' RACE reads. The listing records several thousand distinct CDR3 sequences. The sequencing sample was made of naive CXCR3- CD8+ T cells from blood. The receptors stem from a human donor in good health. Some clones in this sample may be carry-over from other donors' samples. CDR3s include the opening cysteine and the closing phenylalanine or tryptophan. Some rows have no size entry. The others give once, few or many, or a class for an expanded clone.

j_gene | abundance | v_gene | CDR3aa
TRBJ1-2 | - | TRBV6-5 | CASTLGGQGFGYTF
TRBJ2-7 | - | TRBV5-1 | CASSSRGAPGSYEQYF
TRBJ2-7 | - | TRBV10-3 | CATEEHYEQYF
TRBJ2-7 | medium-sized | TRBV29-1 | CSVEVGVYRGREQYF
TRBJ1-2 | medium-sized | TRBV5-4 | CASGGLGSHGYTF
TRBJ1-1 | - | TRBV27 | CASSLGLGYTEAFF
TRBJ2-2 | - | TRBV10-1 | CASSVWALTGELFF
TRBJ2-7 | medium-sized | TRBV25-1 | CATSRDRYPSLEQYF
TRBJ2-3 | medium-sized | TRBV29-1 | CRARVGESEGTDTQYF
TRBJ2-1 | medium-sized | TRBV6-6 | CASSFDPSGLPYNEQFF
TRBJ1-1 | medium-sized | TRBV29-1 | CSVDTGDTEAFF
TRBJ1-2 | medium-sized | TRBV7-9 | CASSLGPNYGYTF
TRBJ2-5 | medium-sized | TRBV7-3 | CASSFTGDTPYQETQYF
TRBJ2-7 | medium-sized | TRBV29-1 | CSVVGSSYEQYF
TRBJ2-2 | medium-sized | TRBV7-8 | CASSLPPPFGELFF
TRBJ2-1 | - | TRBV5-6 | CASSRTSGDYNEQFF
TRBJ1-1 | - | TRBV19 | CASSTGGTNTEAFF
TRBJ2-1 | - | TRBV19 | CASSWGWGSNEQFF
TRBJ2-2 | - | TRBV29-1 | CSATRDRGTGELFF
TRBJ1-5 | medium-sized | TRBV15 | CATSGDRVNQPQHF
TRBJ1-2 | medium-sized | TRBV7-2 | CASSLTGDPGGYTF
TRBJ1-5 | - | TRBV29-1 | CSVGRSLNQPQHF
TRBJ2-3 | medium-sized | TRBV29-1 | CSVEDGTDTQYF
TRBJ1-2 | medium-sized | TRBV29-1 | CSVGPDGEGYTF
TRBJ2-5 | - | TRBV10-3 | CATGAAGEETQYF
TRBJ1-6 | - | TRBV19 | CASSSGTGYSPLHF
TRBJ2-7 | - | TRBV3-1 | CASSQGEQRGPYYEQYF
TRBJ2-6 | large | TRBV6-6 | CASTYQPVSGANVLTF
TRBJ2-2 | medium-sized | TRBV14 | CASSQGLSGSTGELFF
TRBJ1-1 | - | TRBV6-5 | CASSPGGTEAFF
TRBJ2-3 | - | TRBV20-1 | CSARALYLLGEYSTDTQYF
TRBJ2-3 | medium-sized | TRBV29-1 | CSVEIADTQYF
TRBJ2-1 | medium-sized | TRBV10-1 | CASSETSGRADEQFF
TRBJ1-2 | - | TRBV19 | CASSMLLTDGYTF
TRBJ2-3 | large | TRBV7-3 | CASSLGGQDTQYF
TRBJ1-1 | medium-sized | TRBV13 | CASSLGLRGPGTEAFF
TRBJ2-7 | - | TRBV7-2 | CASSLAPSGTAYEQYF
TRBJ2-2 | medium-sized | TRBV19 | CASSTSYEGETGELFF
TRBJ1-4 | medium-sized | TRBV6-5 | CASSTGPLGEKLFF
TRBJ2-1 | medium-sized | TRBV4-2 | CASSQDTSKTSGSSLQYNEQFF
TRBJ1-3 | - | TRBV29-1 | CSVDSADGNTIYF
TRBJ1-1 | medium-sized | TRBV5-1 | CASSALPRGDTEAFF
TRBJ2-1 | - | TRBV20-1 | CSARTGTSGSAYNEQFF
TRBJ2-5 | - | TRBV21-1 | CASSTTSGRQRRAQYF